This is a list of T cell receptor beta chains from one sample in a study of blood T cell repertoires in COVID-19. Data came from immunoSEQ multiplex PCR; TCRdb stores just in-frame clones and leaves some out. The sample includes more than 150,000 clones, about 90% of them seen just once. The sample consisted of PBMCs or T cells enriched from blood (not recorded which). The receptor set was obtained from a woman aged 50 to 60 who had recovered from COVID-19. Both conserved end residues are part of each CDR3. D genes are given only for firm matches. A row's size may be missing; if present it is once, few, many or a size class.

d_call j_call v_call clone_size cdr3_aa cdr3_nt
- TRBJ1-5 TRBV7-8 - CASSLWRGSNQPQHF TGTGCCAGCAGCTTATGGCGAGGGTCCAATCAGCCCCAGCATTTT
- TRBJ2-1 TRBV2 - CASIRRIYNEQFF TGTGCCAGCATCCGGCGGATCTACAATGAGCAGTTCTTC
- TRBJ1-5 TRBV2 - CASSVQGNQPQHF TGTGCCAGCAGTGTCCAGGGGAATCAGCCCCAGCATTTT
- TRBJ1-6 TRBV27 - CASTPGWNSPLHF TGTGCCAGCACGCCCGGGTGGAATTCACCCCTCCACTTT
- TRBJ1-1 TRBV5-1 - CASSLTGNTEAFF TGCGCCAGCAGTCTCACAGGGAACACTGAAGCTTTCTTT
TRBD2 TRBJ2-2 TRBV13 - CASSSIREGRELFF TGTGCCAGCAGCTCAATCCGGGAGGGAAGGGAGCTGTTTTTT
TRBD1 TRBJ1-1 TRBV2 - CASSESRGRVAFF TGTGCCAGCAGTGAGTCCAGGGGGCGGGTAGCTTTCTTT
- TRBJ2-7 TRBV5-1 - CASSLQGQRDEQYF TGCGCCAGCAGCTTACAGGGCCAGAGGGACGAGCAGTACTTC
TRBD2 TRBJ2-5 TRBV28 - CASLNSVAGVGTQYF TGTGCCAGCTTAAATTCTGTAGCGGGAGTTGGGACCCAGTACTTC
TRBD2 TRBJ2-2 TRBV5-8 - CASSPGLATNTGELFF TGTGCCAGCAGCCCCGGACTAGCGACGAACACCGGGGAGCTGTTTTTT
TRBD2 TRBJ2-1 TRBV5-1 - CASSLPSGSNEQFF TGCGCCAGCAGCTTGCCCAGCGGGAGCAATGAGCAGTTCTTC
TRBD2 TRBJ2-7 TRBV3-1/TRBV3-2 - CASSQDCGALTSGRLYEQYF TGTGCCAGCAGCCAAGATTGCGGGGCTCTGACTAGCGGGAGACTTTACGAGCAGTACTTC
- TRBJ2-5 TRBV6-2/TRBV6-3 - CASSDGAGGQETQYF TGTGCCAGCAGCGACGGCGCCGGAGGTCAGGAGACCCAGTACTTC
TRBD2 TRBJ2-1 TRBV7-3 - CASSPGTSGAMEEQFF TGTGCCAGCAGCCCAGGGACTAGCGGGGCCATGGAGGAGCAGTTCTTC
TRBD1 TRBJ2-2 TRBV3-1/TRBV3-2 - CASSQRVVRLETGPTGELFF TGTGCCAGCAGCCAACGGGTTGTTCGTCTCGAGACAGGGCCCACCGGGGAGCTGTTTTTT
TRBD1 TRBJ2-6 TRBV4-2 - CASSQLRQGSNVLTF TGTGCCAGCAGCCAGTTGCGACAGGGATCCAACGTCCTGACTTTC
TRBD1 TRBJ2-7 TRBV5-4 - CASSLRTGTGAYEQYF TGTGCCAGCAGCTTAAGAACCGGGACAGGGGCCTACGAGCAGTACTTC
- TRBJ1-4 TRBV19 - CASSIFGEKLFF TGTGCCAGTAGTATATTCGGTGAAAAACTGTTTTTT
TRBD1 TRBJ1-1 TRBV19 - CASSTNRGPMNTEAFF TGTGCCAGTAGTACAAACAGGGGACCGATGAACACTGAAGCTTTCTTT
TRBD1 TRBJ1-2 TRBV5-1 - CASRPTGDTGDYGYTF TGCGCCAGCCGACCGACAGGGGATACGGGAGACTATGGCTACACCTTC
- TRBJ1-6 TRBV7-9 - CASSLAFVSGGNSPLHF TGTGCCAGCAGCTTAGCGTTCGTCTCGGGAGGGAATTCACCCCTCCACTTT
- TRBJ1-4 TRBV30 - CAWSLRTNEKLFF TGTGCCTGGAGTCTTCGAACTAATGAAAAACTGTTTTTT
TRBD1 TRBJ2-7 TRBV4-3 - CASSRGTGNYEQYF TGCGCCAGCAGCCGGGGGACAGGAAACTACGAGCAGTACTTC
- TRBJ1-1 TRBV30 - CAWSGKMNTEAFF TGTGCCTGGAGTGGTAAAATGAACACTGAAGCTTTCTTT
- TRBJ1-5 TRBV19 few CASSIAGGGQPQHF TGTGCCAGTAGTATCGCGGGGGGCGGGCAGCCCCAGCATTTT
- TRBJ2-3 TRBV27 - CASSLPPGRTDTQYF TGTGCCAGCAGTTTACCGCCAGGGCGCACAGATACGCAGTATTTT
- TRBJ2-7 TRBV27 once CASSSRDNSYEQYF TGTGCCAGCAGTTCTAGGGACAACTCCTACGAGCAGTACTTC
- TRBJ2-1 TRBV10-3 - CAISDPWTPGEQFF TGTGCCATCAGTGACCCCTGGACTCCGGGTGAGCAGTTCTTC
TRBD1 TRBJ2-1 TRBV7-9 few CASSQGTGVYNEQFF TGTGCCAGCAGCCAAGGGACAGGGGTCTACAATGAGCAGTTCTTC
TRBD2 TRBJ2-7 TRBV7-2 few CASSTGLGYYEQYF TGTGCCAGCAGCACGGGACTAGGATACTACGAGCAGTACTTC